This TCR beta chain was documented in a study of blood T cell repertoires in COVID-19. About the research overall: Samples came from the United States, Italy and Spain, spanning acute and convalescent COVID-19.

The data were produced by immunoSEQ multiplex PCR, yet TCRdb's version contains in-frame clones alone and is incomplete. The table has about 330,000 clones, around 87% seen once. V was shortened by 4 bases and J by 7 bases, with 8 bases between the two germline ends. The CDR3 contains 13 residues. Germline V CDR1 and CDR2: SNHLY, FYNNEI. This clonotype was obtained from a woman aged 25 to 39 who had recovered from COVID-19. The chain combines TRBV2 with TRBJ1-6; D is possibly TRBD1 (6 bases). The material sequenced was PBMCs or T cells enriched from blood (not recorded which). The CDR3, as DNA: TGTGCCAGCAGTGGGGACACCAATTCACCCCTCCACTTT. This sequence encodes CASSGDTNSPLHF. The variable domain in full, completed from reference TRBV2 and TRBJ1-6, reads EPEVTQTPSHQVTQMGQEVILRCVPISNHLYFYWYRQILGQKVEFLVSFYNNEISEKSEIFDDQFSVERPDGSNFTLKIRSTKLEDSAMYFCASSGDTNSPLHFGNGTRLTVT.